The 9 T cell receptor beta chains listed next were all sequenced from one sample in a study of blood T cell repertoires in COVID-19 (dated by TCRdb to the early 2020s). The library was made by the immunoSEQ multiplex PCR assay. TCRdb stores this immuneACCESS table with in-frame sequences only. Part of the clones is absent; in the studies checked, under half of the shortfall reflects unresolved V genes, and no reason is known for the rest. The sample includes under 350,000 clones, with 80% to 90% observed a single time. Approximately 4.3% of the sample rests with the top ten. The source material was peripheral blood. Source of these receptors: a man aged 40-55 years with acute or convalescent COVID-19.

The chain carries TRBV23-1 and TRBJ2-3, with TRBD2 matching 10 bases. TRBV23-1 is known as an ORF, though its function is uncertain. This CDR3 has 21 residues. The J segment lost 4 bases and the V segment lost 0 bases, leaving 19 bases of the junction unmatched. This CDR3 is CASSQSNRGASGGRSPDTQYF. For the CDR3, the DNA is TGCGCCAGCAGTCAATCGAACAGGGGGGCTAGCGGGGGTCGGTCGCCAGATACGCAGTATTTT.

The rearrangement joins TRBV19 to TRBJ2-3, with TRBD2 matching 7 bases. This CDR3 is built from 15 residues. CDR1 is LNHDA, CDR2 SQIVND, per germline (reference sequence). V shed 6 bases and J 3 bases; nucleotides not matched to a gene: 9. The CDR3 DNA sequence: TGTGCCAGTAGACCAGGGAGGGAGGAAACAGATACGCAGTATTTT. Its translation is CASRPGREETDTQYF.

A single count supports this clone. Here the CDR3 reads CASRQESGPQPQHF. The DNA for the CDR3 is TGTGCCAGCAGACAAGAGTCAGGGCCTCAGCCCCAGCATTTT. The chain recombines TRBV2 with TRBJ1-5, with D maybe TRBD1 (5 bases). Germline V gives CDR1 SNHLY, CDR2 FYNNEI. The CDR3 runs to 14 residues. V was trimmed by 6 bases and J by 6 bases, leaving 15 bases between them. Supplemented by reference TRBV2 and TRBJ1-5, the full variable domain reads EPEVTQTPSHQVTQMGQEVILRCVPISNHLYFYWYRQILGQKVEFLVSFYNNEISEKSEIFDDQFSVERPDGSNFTLKIRSTKLEDSAMYFCASRQESGPQPQHFGDGTRLSIL.

The chain uses TRBV3-1 (or the pseudogene TRBV3-2) and TRBJ1-1; D might be TRBD1 (5 bases). The ends were cut back, 5 bases at V and 10 bases at J, with 14 bases in the middle. The CDR3 has 12 residues. CDR1 is LGHDT, CDR2 YNNKEL, per germline (reference sequence). This chain's CDR3 is CASSWGGNGAFF. DNA of the CDR3: TGTGCCAGCAGCTGGGGGGGGAACGGAGCTTTCTTT.

The chain is built from TRBV6-4 and TRBJ1-5; D remains ambiguous. Germline CDR1 is MRHNA and CDR2 is SNTAGT. The V end lost 3 bases, the J end lost 6 bases, and 12 bases lay between the germline ends. The CDR3 totals 14 residues. The CDR3 nucleotides are TGTGCCAGCAGTGAGGGCGCAGGAGGTCAGCCCCAGCATTTT. As protein: CASSEGAGGQPQHF.

This clone was detected only once. The rearrangement uses TRBV7-8 and TRBJ2-1; 9 bases align to TRBD2. The ends lost 0 bases at V and 2 bases at J; junction bases unmatched: 5. The germline V gene encodes CDR1 SGHVS and CDR2 FQNEAQ. CDR3 length: 17 amino acids. The CDR3 spells CASSLAGAGGPYNEQFF. In nucleotides, the CDR3 is TGTGCCAGCAGCTTAGCGGGGGCGGGGGGGCCCTACAATGAGCAGTTCTTC.

With respect to this clone: One end of the junction fails to match germline, which may point to a read error. This chain uses TRBV13 with TRBJ1-2; D possibly corresponds to TRBD1 (5 bases). Germline values: CDR1 PRHDT, CDR2 FYEKMQ (reference sequence). This CDR3 comprises 11 residues. DNA for the CDR3: TGTGCCAGCAGCTCATTGACGGACACGGCCTTC. It translates to CASSSLTDTAF.

The rearrangement uses TRBV2 and TRBJ1-6; TRBD1 agrees at 8 bases. V lost 8 bases to trimming and J lost 9 bases; unmatched junction nucleotides: 6. Germline V gene data show CDR1 as SNHLY and CDR2 as FYNNEI. This CDR3 spans 13 amino acids. CDR3 in DNA: TGTGCCAGCCGGGTGACAGGGGTTTCACCCCTCCACTTT. This gives the protein CASRVTGVSPLHF.

Only one count was recorded for this clone. V usage is TRBV5-5 and J usage is TRBJ1-1; D gene ambiguous. The CDR3 runs 12 residues. Germline V gives CDR1 SGHKS, CDR2 YYEKEE (reference sequence). The V gene lost 6 bases and the J gene lost 5 bases, with 11 bases spanning the gap. The CDR3, as DNA: TGTGCCAGCACCATTGGAGGTACTGAAGCTTTCTTT. This translates into CASTIGGTEAFF.